This T cell receptor beta chain appears in the sequencing data of a study of blood T cell repertoires in COVID-19. J lost 7 bases, V lost 0 bases, and 4 bases had no gene match. Per the germline V gene, CDR1 is SGHRS and CDR2 is YFSETQ. CDR3 length: 14 residues. Sequencing used immunoSEQ multiplex PCR; TCRdb keeps in-frame clones, though not all of them. The repertoire consists of fewer than 200,000 clones, with 87% occurring once and the leading ten covering approximately 2.7%. The sample consisted of peripheral blood. This clonotype was obtained from a man aged 40-50 years with active or convalescent COVID-19. This chain connects TRBV5-1 to TRBJ1-2; 9 bases fit TRBD1. The CDR3 is CASSLDRGQGGYTF. Written as DNA, the CDR3 is TGCGCCAGCAGCTTGGACAGGGGGCAGGGTGGCTACACCTTC.